Described below is a single T cell receptor beta chain sequence and its context. The antigen is undetermined. Repertoires were sampled repeatedly during chemoradiotherapy. Profiling relied on immunoSEQ multiplex PCR, and the TCRdb table lists in-frame clones only, not all of them. The sample yields 20,000 to 25,000 clones, approximately 84% seen once. Germline loops: CDR1 SGHTA, CDR2 FQGNSA. Trimming cost V 1 base and J 7 bases, with 14 bases left between them. This CDR3 has 15 amino acids. This specimen comes from a study of chemoradiotherapy in HPV16-positive cancers. For the study at large: Candidate HPV-specific clones and shared TCR motifs came from a couple of HPV16-positive patients.

Findings and limits, study-wide: Candidate HPV-specific clones and E7-related TCR motifs grew in tumor during treatment. In HPV16-positive patients, HPV-responsive T-cell expansion tracked better recurrence-free survival.

The clonotype comes from a human donor with HPV-associated anogenital cancer. Material: blood, obtained from a patient who underwent chemoradiotherapy. The genes are TRBV7-2 and TRBJ2-4, with D perhaps TRBD1 or TRBD2 (7 bases each). CDR3 sequence (DNA): TGTGCCAGCAGCTTAGGTCGCCAGGGGGGGAACATTCAGTACTTC. This sequence encodes CASSLGRQGGNIQYF.